This TCR beta chain originates from a study of neurological immune-mediated disorders (dated by TCRdb to the late 2010s). For the study in its entirety: Using UMI-based sequencing, the study compared peripheral blood TCR-beta repertoires from patients with HTLV-I-associated myelopathy (HAM/TSP), patients with multiple sclerosis, and healthy controls. The cohort was made up of 68 subjects, consisting of 15 or so HAM/TSP patients, around 35 multiple sclerosis patients and about 20 healthy controls. The approximately 110 TCR-beta libraries included longitudinal samples, technical triplicates and paired sorted CD4+ and CD8+ T-cell subsets alongside PBMC samples. Technical triplicate libraries were sequenced to precisely calculate the variability in frequency of each individual clone.

According to the study, the label for this sample's time point signals: technical triplicate 1. Sorted-subset TCR libraries were prepared from approximately 1 million sorted CD4+ or CD8+ T cells. Peripheral blood was subjected to Ficoll-Hypaque density gradient centrifugation to isolate PBMCs, which were then cryopreserved in liquid nitrogen. The study also sequenced paired sorted CD4+ and CD8+ subsets from healthy controls, HAM/TSP patients and MS patients. From the cysteine through the phenylalanine, the CDR3 covers 15 amino acids. Only the CDR3 DNA stays, 45 bases, in frame from base 1. Trimming removed 5 bases from V and 6 bases from J; the gene matches leave 14 bases unexplained. CDR1 and CDR2, per the germline V gene (reference sequence), are DFQATT and SNEGSKA. Study-wide findings and limitations: No identical CDR3 amino acid sequences were shared among expanded clones across subjects, suggesting private TCR-beta repertoires in all groups. TCR clonal expansion was highest in HAM/TSP patients and lowest in MS patients, with MS patients falling below even healthy controls.

This clonotype appeared many times. There is no known antigen for this receptor. No clone much larger than this one lies a single base away; base qualities are absent. cDNA synthesis used template-switch 5'RACE with a primer carrying a 10-nucleotide random unique molecular identifier tagging each TCR transcript. Each sequencing run produced over 160 million TCR-beta sequences covering 15-18 subjects. The RNeasy kit was used for extraction of total RNA. TCR-beta VDJ regions were amplified with primers for the TCR constant region and the 5'RACE anchor, using the KAPA Real-time Library Amplification kit. Sample indexes and Illumina adaptors were added in a first PCR, and a second PCR then increased library yield. The roughly 650 bp TCR product was size-selected on a 2% E-gel SizeSelection system after Ampure bead purification. Library quality was checked on a Bioanalyzer, concentration was measured with Qubit, and libraries were quantified with the Kapa Library Quantification kit before pooling. An Illumina HiSeq 2500 was used to sequence the libraries paired-end at 2 x 150 bp. To increase sequence diversity, about 23-30% phiX was spiked into each library pool. On the study's bioinformatics: Quality-filtered reads were processed with the UMI-based MiGEC pipeline, which removed over 75% of raw TCR sequences during error correction. VDJ genes were aligned to IMGT germline references, and each clonotype was defined by a unique CDR3 amino acid sequence together with V-J genes. Clonal expansion, Shannon diversity and CDR3 relatedness were evaluated with VDJtools (CalcPairwiseDistances, ClusterSamples), while phylogenetic trees were built in CLCbio workbench. A clone was classed as expanded if it had 8 or more unique UMIs, a cutoff based on coefficient-of-variation modelling across technical triplicates. TCRdb applied fastp at Q25 and MiXCR to the public reads, then kept only in-frame beta chains. Here each entry gathers all rows of one CDR3 protein and keeps the most common genes and DNA. TCRdb, rather than the study authors, made the V and J calls. The sample has more than 20,000 distinct CDR3 sequences on record, roughly an eighth of them singletons. 5.5% of the sample is taken by the ten largest.

Source material: CD4+ T cells from blood. The TCR sequence derives from a female donor with HTLV-1-associated myelopathy (HAM/TSP). Recombination linked TRBV20-1 to TRBJ2-3; 7 bases in the junction line up with TRBD2. Here the CDR3 is given as CSAVDRSGDPDTQYF. The DNA sequence follows: TGCAGTGCTGTGGATCGGAGCGGGGATCCGGATACGCAGTATTTT.